This paragraph covers one TCR beta chain sequence. This sample is part of a study of blood T cell repertoires in COVID-19. Overall study: Acute and convalescent COVID-19 samples came from the United States, Italy and Spain. Sources were T cells, B-cell-depleted T cells, or PBMCs; the material itself was cDNA or gDNA.

Germline loops: CDR1 MNHEY, CDR2 SVGAGI. After removal of 5 bases from V and 0 bases from J, the junction contained 5 bases not matched to a gene. The CDR3 has 15 residues. In the authors' methods: Estimated nucleated cell counts came from reference gene primer amplification. Profiling relied on immunoSEQ multiplex PCR, and the TCRdb table lists in-frame clones only, not all of them. V and J calls and clone size are as listed in that table; D and trimming were resolved from the DNA. The table includes about 190,000 clones, about 89% detected once. Sequencing input: peripheral blood. The clonotype originates from a man aged 40-55 years with acute or convalescent COVID-19. The gene calls are TRBV6-5 and TRBJ1-1; 8 bases are shared with TRBD1. CDR3 nucleotide sequence: TGTGCCAGCAGTATCCGGACAGGGTTGAACACTGAAGCTTTCTTT. Translated: CASSIRTGLNTEAFF.